What follows are 24 T cell receptor beta chains derived from one specimen sequenced in a study of beta chain features in type 1 diabetes. Every bit of the isolated RNA underwent reverse transcription, so sequencing read expressed TCRB transcripts. The table came from immunoSEQ multiplex PCR; TCRdb's copy has only in-frame clones and leaves some out. The sample holds about 330,000 clones, 9.5% to 12% seen once. Specimen: naive CD4+ T cells from blood. The receptors were gathered from a woman between 25 and 40 years old in good health.

This clone has a handful of counts. This sequence joins TRBV9 and TRBJ2-1, with 13 bases lining up with TRBD2. The CDR3 runs 15 residues. Germline V lookup: CDR1 SGDLS, CDR2 YYNGEE. The junction had 12 bases not matched to a gene; V was cut back by 5 bases and J by 13 bases. The CDR3 region is CASSTTGTSGTVQFF. The CDR3 DNA reads as TGTGCCAGCAGTACTACCGGGACTAGCGGGACTGTTCAGTTCTTC.

The chain recombines TRBV18 with TRBJ1-1; a weak D match, TRBD1 (6 bases). Germline V gene sequence: CDR1 KGHSH, CDR2 LQKENI. The CDR3 totals 18 residues. Trimming stripped 1 base from V and 0 bases from J, with 18 bases between. In nucleotides, the CDR3 is TGTGCCAGCTCACCACAGGGACAAGATCATACTTTGAACACTGAAGCTTTCTTT. It is translated as CASSPQGQDHTLNTEAFF.

V is TRBV5-4 and J is TRBJ2-5; 8 nucleotides line up with TRBD1. CDR1 and CDR2 (germline): SGHNT, YYREEE (reference sequence). The CDR3 loop spans 14 amino acids. V shed 4 bases and J 5 bases; nucleotides not matched to a gene: 7. Here the CDR3 DNA reads TGTGCCAGCAGCGGAGGACAGGGTTTGGAGACCCAGTACTTC. It encodes CASSGGQGLETQYF.

This clone showed up just a few times. The chain employs TRBV2 and TRBJ1-5, with 9 bases fitting TRBD1. The CDR3 loop spans 15 amino acids. The V gene end was trimmed by 7 bases and the J gene end by 4 bases; junction bases not matched to a gene: 8. Germline CDR1 is SNHLY and CDR2 is FYNNEI. In DNA form, the CDR3 reads TGTGCCAGCACTCGAAGGACAGGGGCGAATCAGCCCCAGCATTTT. This sequence encodes CASTRRTGANQPQHF.

The rearrangement joins TRBV5-1 to TRBJ2-1, with 14 bases aligning to TRBD2. Germline loops: CDR1 SGHRS, CDR2 YFSETQ. Trimming took 7 bases from V and 8 from J; bases not matched to a gene: 14. The CDR3 has 17 residues. The CDR3 spells CASSSIPPGLAGDEQFF. In DNA form, the CDR3 reads TGCGCCAGCTCCTCGATCCCACCGGGACTAGCGGGAGATGAGCAGTTCTTC.

This clone was seen more than once but under ten times. This chain joins TRBV30 and TRBJ2-2; D may be TRBD1 (6 bases). The length of the CDR3 is 14 residues. Looked up from germline, CDR1 is GTSNPN and CDR2 is SVGIG (reference sequence). Between the trimmed V and J ends, which lost 2 bases and 6 bases, there was a span of 13 bases. The CDR3 DNA reads as TGTGCCTGGAGTCGGGACATGTATCCCGGGGAGCTGTTTTTT. Amino acid sequence: CAWSRDMYPGELFF. The full variable domain, in which reference TRBV30 and TRBJ2-2 provide the parts outside the CDR3, is SQTIHQWPATLVQPVGSPLSLECTVEGTSNPNLYWYRQAAGRGLQLLFYSVGIGQISSEVPQNLSASRPQDRQFILSSKKLLLSDSGFYLCAWSRDMYPGELFFGEGSRLTVL.

Notes on this clone: Other nucleotide sequences from this sample produce the same CDR3. The V gene is TRBV28, the J gene TRBJ2-7; the match to TRBD1 covers 7 bases. V shed 4 bases, J shed 2 bases, and the junction held 2 bases outside the gene matches. The CDR3 consists of 13 residues. The germline V gene encodes CDR1 MDHEN and CDR2 SYDVKM. For the CDR3, the DNA is TGTGCCAGCAGTTCGGGACAGACCTACGAGCAGTACTTC. Its translation is CASSSGQTYEQYF.

The rearrangement joins TRBV28 to TRBJ1-1; D unresolved. With 4 bases removed from V and 1 base from J, the gap between germline ends came to 4 bases. The CDR3 has 12 residues. Germline CDR1 is MDHEN and CDR2 is SYDVKM. This CDR3 is CASSWRNTEAFF. CDR3 DNA sequence: TGTGCCAGCAGTTGGAGGAACACTGAAGCTTTCTTT.

This clone turned up a few times. The chain has TRBV5-1 and TRBJ2-1, with 8 bases matching TRBD1. Trimming took 3 bases from V and 7 from J; bases not matched to a gene: 6. Germline V CDR1 and CDR2: SGHRS, YFSETQ. This CDR3 is 14 amino acids long. Here the CDR3 reads CASSSGQGGNEQFF. As DNA, the CDR3 is TGCGCCAGCAGCTCAGGACAGGGTGGAAATGAGCAGTTCTTC.

In its sample, this clone was seen a few times. V and J are TRBV7-9 and TRBJ2-5; D might be TRBD1 (6 bases). V shed 5 bases and J shed 5 bases, with 12 bases lying between them. CDR1 SEHNR and CDR2 FQNEAQ come from the germline V gene (reference sequence). The CDR3 spans 13 residues. The CDR3 DNA reads TGTGCCAGCAGCCCCCAGGGGTGGGAGACCCAGTACTTC. Its translation is CASSPQGWETQYF.

This clone was seen a handful of times. The chain recombines TRBV7-2 with TRBJ2-3; TRBD2 matches at 8 bases. The length of the CDR3 is 16 residues. CDR1 is SGHTA, CDR2 FQGNSA, per germline. J was trimmed by 3 bases and V by 6 bases; bases with no gene match: 11. Here the CDR3 DNA reads TGTGCCAGCAGTCTTAAGCGGGAGCTCGAAACAGATACGCAGTATTTT. Protein product: CASSLKRELETDTQYF.

This clone was counted only a few times. CDR3 loop: CAWSVLGLHQPQHF. For the CDR3, the DNA is TGTGCCTGGAGTGTACTTGGGCTTCATCAGCCCCAGCATTTT. The rearrangement links TRBV30 to TRBJ1-5; no firm D call. Germline V gene data show CDR1 as GTSNPN and CDR2 as SVGIG (reference sequence). V dropped 0 bases and J dropped 5 bases, with 11 bases sitting between them. The CDR3 runs 14 residues.

The V and J genes are TRBV18 and TRBJ2-1, with 7 positions matching TRBD1. CDR3 length equals 15 residues. Germline CDR1 is KGHSH and CDR2 is LQKENI. J lost 9 bases, V lost 6 bases, and 14 bases had no gene match. This CDR3 reads CASSLRSQGMGEQFF. Written as DNA, the CDR3 is TGTGCCAGCTCCCTTAGATCACAGGGGATGGGTGAGCAGTTCTTC.

This clone was detected only a few times. This chain connects TRBV18 to TRBJ2-1, with 14 bases that match TRBD2. This CDR3 region has 18 residues. CDR1 and CDR2 from the germline V gene are KGHSH and LQKENI. The junction had 7 bases not matched to a gene; V was cut back by 0 bases and J by 6 bases. CDR3 coding DNA: TGTGCCAGCTCACCACCGGGACTAGCGGGAGCGGCGCGCAATGAGCAGTTCTTC. The encoded protein is CASSPPGLAGAARNEQFF.

This clone was found a few times. The V and J genes are TRBV30 and TRBJ2-4; the match to TRBD2 covers 7 bases. The V and J ends lost 3 bases and 6 bases, in that order; junction bases with no gene match: 8. The CDR3 has 14 residues. CDR1 is GTSNPN and CDR2 is SVGIG in the germline V gene (reference sequence). CDR3: CAWRGGLVGNIQYF. The CDR3 coding sequence is TGTGCCTGGAGAGGAGGACTAGTGGGAAACATTCAGTACTTC. The variable domain in full, with the rest retrieved from reference TRBV30 and TRBJ2-4, is SQTIHQWPATLVQPVGSPLSLECTVEGTSNPNLYWYRQAAGRGLQLLFYSVGIGQISSEVPQNLSASRPQDRQFILSSKKLLLSDSGFYLCAWRGGLVGNIQYFGAGTRLSVL.

The chain combines TRBV9 with TRBJ2-3; 8 bases agree with TRBD2. The CDR3 contains 16 residues. Trimming cost V 0 bases and J 6 bases; bases outside gene matches: 9. Per germline, CDR1 SGDLS and CDR2 YYNGEE. The CDR3, as DNA: TGTGCCAGCAGCGTAGCTCGGGGGGGGATCCTTGATACGCAGTATTTT. Its protein product is CASSVARGGILDTQYF.

The V gene is TRBV9, the J gene TRBJ2-5; the match to TRBD2 covers 7 bases. J lost 0 bases, V lost 3 bases, and 5 bases had no gene match. There are 15 residues in the CDR3. Per the germline V gene, CDR1 is SGDLS and CDR2 is YYNGEE. CDR3 bases: TGTGCCAGCAGCGGAGCCGGGACTAACCAAGAGACCCAGTACTTC. This codes for CASSGAGTNQETQYF.

This sequence joins TRBV14 and TRBJ1-1, with D uncertain. The V end lost 0 bases, the J end lost 2 bases, and 4 bases lay between the germline ends. Germline V gives CDR1 SGHDN, CDR2 FVKESK. The CDR3 spans 13 residues. CDR3 residues: CASSQDRNTEAFF. The CDR3 coding sequence is TGTGCCAGCAGCCAAGACAGAAACACTGAAGCTTTCTTT.

The CDR3 bases are TGTGCCAGCAGCTCCAGGGGGCTGGTGGATGAGCAGTTCTTC. Its translation: CASSSRGLVDEQFF. The chain has TRBV7-3 and TRBJ2-1; 8 bases align to TRBD1. V shed 4 bases, J shed 8 bases, and the junction held 7 bases outside the gene matches. Germline assignment: CDR1 SGHTA and CDR2 FQGTGA. This CDR3 region has 14 residues.

This clone was picked up a small number of times. The CDR3 nucleotides read TGTGCCTGGAGCGCAGGTCCGGGAGGATACACCTTC. Translated, it gives CAWSAGPGGYTF. The chain employs TRBV30 and TRBJ1-2; no clear D. V lost 3 bases and J 11 bases, leaving 16 bases between the germline ends. CDR1 GTSNPN and CDR2 SVGIG come from the germline V gene (reference sequence). CDR3 length: 12 residues.

This clone was picked up a small number of times. Other DNA sequences in the sample encode the same CDR3. This chain joins TRBV7-3 and TRBJ2-3, with 10 positions matching TRBD1. Trimming at V came to 5 bases and at J to 4 bases, leaving 3 bases not matched to a gene. Germline CDR1 and CDR2: SGHTA and FQGTGA. CDR3 length equals 14 residues. CDR3 protein: CASSPGQGADTQYF. The CDR3 nucleotides read TGTGCCAGCAGCCCCGGACAGGGGGCAGATACGCAGTATTTT.

This clone turned up a few times. This chain links TRBV30 with TRBJ2-7, with 10 bases fitting TRBD2. After removal of 0 bases from V and 6 bases from J, the junction contained 8 bases not matched to a gene. The CDR3 covers 15 residues. Germline-derived CDR1 and CDR2 are GTSNPN and SVGIG (reference sequence). CDR3 region: CAWSVLLAGVGEQYF. In nucleotides, the CDR3 is TGTGCCTGGAGTGTACTTCTAGCGGGAGTGGGCGAGCAGTACTTC.

The genes are TRBV7-2 and TRBJ2-3; D call uncertain. This CDR3 spans 15 amino acids. Germline CDR1 and CDR2: SGHTA and FQGNSA. Trimming shortened V by 5 bases and J by 2 bases, and 14 bases separated the two germline ends. The CDR3 loop is CASSDLGDSTDTQYF. In DNA, the CDR3 is TGTGCCAGCAGCGACCTCGGCGACTCCACAGATACGCAGTATTTT.

In its sample, this clone was seen a few times. V gene TRBV7-9 combines with J gene TRBJ2-5; 7 positions match TRBD1. The germline CDR1 and CDR2 sequences are SEHNR and FQNEAQ (reference sequence). The CDR3 has 17 residues. V was pared by 2 bases and J by 5 bases, with 14 bases of the junction left unmatched. CDR3 amino acids: CASSLSRSTGITETQYF. In nucleotides, the CDR3 is TGTGCCAGCAGCTTAAGCCGGTCGACAGGGATCACTGAGACCCAGTACTTC. The full variable domain, rest sourced from reference TRBV7-9 and TRBJ2-5, is DTGVSQNPRHKITKRGQNVTFRCDPISEHNRLYWYRQTLGQGPEFLTYFQNEAQLEKSRLLSDRFSAERPKGSFSTLEIQRTEQGDSAMYLCASSLSRSTGITETQYFGPGTRLLVL.